Shown below are 27 T cell receptor beta chains from a single sample sequenced in a study of T cell changes during pregnancy in multiple sclerosis. Sequencing was performed with immunoSEQ multiplex PCR; in TCRdb, only in-frame clones are kept and a portion is missing. This sample has tens of thousands of clones; 80% to 95% occur once, and the top ten carry 1.5% to 2%. Source: peripheral blood, taken in the first trimester of pregnancy. The receptors were gathered from a female donor in good health, enrolled as a control in a pregnancy study.

This sequence joins TRBV11-3 and TRBJ2-3; 8 nucleotides align to TRBD1. CDR1 is SGHNT and CDR2 is YENEEA in the germline V gene. This CDR3 contains 14 residues. V shed 4 bases, J shed 4 bases, and the junction held 4 bases outside the gene matches. This chain's CDR3 is CASSSDRVADTQYF. The CDR3 DNA is TGTGCCAGCAGCTCGGACAGGGTGGCAGATACGCAGTATTTT.

The chain employs TRBV7-3 and TRBJ2-5, with D uncertain. In germline, CDR1 is SGHTA, CDR2 FQGTGA. This CDR3 is built from 12 residues. Between the trimmed V and J ends, which lost 1 base and 5 bases, there was a span of 5 bases. The CDR3 bases are TGTGCCAGCAGCTTAAATTCGGAGACCCAGTACTTC. Translated, it gives CASSLNSETQYF.

This clone turned up a few times. V usage is TRBV9 and J usage is TRBJ1-1; the D gene is possibly TRBD1 (6 bases). V was cut by 0 bases and J by 4 bases, with 10 bases left in between. The CDR3 loop spans 14 amino acids. Germline lookup yields CDR1 SGDLS and CDR2 YYNGEE. CDR3 DNA: TGTGCCAGCAGCGTAGGCCAGGGGAGCACTGAAGCTTTCTTT. Translated, it gives CASSVGQGSTEAFF.

This clone came up once. An end of the junction differs from the germline gene, which may be a read error. The chain has TRBV7-8 and TRBJ2-7; D is perhaps TRBD1 (5 bases). This CDR3 has 13 residues. Per germline, CDR1 SGHVS and CDR2 FQNEAQ. The CDR3 protein is CASSLRQSIPTSF. The CDR3 nucleotides are TGTGCCAGCAGCCTTCGACAGTCCATCCCCACTTCCTTC.

This chain links TRBV30 with TRBJ1-1, with TRBD1 as a possible D gene (5 bases). The CDR3 has 15 amino acids. Germline V CDR1 and CDR2: GTSNPN, SVGIG (reference sequence). V was pared by 3 bases and J by 0 bases, with 14 bases between. The CDR3 coding sequence is TGTGCCTGGAGGGATAAGACAGTTATGAACACTGAAGCTTTCTTT. Residues: CAWRDKTVMNTEAFF.

This clone appeared a single time. The CDR3 region has the DNA TGTGCCAGCAGTGTTAGAGGGGGGGCCCGATCCTACAATGAGCAGTTCTTC. Protein: CASSVRGGARSYNEQFF. The V call is TRBV2, the J call TRBJ2-1, with D possibly TRBD2 on 7 matching bases. Trimming shortened V by 4 bases and J by 1 base, and 17 bases separated the two germline ends. The CDR3 contains 17 residues. CDR1 and CDR2 (germline): SNHLY, FYNNEI.

The chain uses TRBV6-4 and TRBJ1-2, with D tentatively TRBD1 (5 bases). Germline V gene data show CDR1 as MRHNA and CDR2 as SNTAGT. With 0 bases removed from V and 8 bases from J, the gap between germline ends came to 10 bases. The CDR3 loop spans 13 amino acids. The CDR3 loop is CASSDSAGRGYTF. The CDR3 region has the DNA TGTGCCAGCAGTGACTCGGCAGGGCGCGGCTACACCTTC.

The chain uses TRBV4-3 and TRBJ2-3; D perhaps matches TRBD2 (6 bases). Germline lookup yields CDR1 LGHNA and CDR2 YSLEER. Trimming stripped 3 bases from V and 8 bases from J, with 9 bases between. The CDR3 contains 12 residues. The CDR3 nucleotides are TGCGCCAGCAGCCAGCTGGGGGGTACGCAGTATTTT. This codes for CASSQLGGTQYF.

This clone was seen just once. The chain carries TRBV6-5 and TRBJ2-5; weak D call: TRBD2 (5 bases). The CDR3 runs to 12 residues. CDR1 and CDR2 from the germline V gene are MNHEY and SVGAGI. The V and J ends lost 6 bases and 4 bases respectively, with 9 bases between them. The CDR3 sequence: CASRQTTETQYF. The DNA for the CDR3 is TGTGCCAGCAGGCAGACTACAGAGACCCAGTACTTC.

This clone was seen just once. The rearrangement joins TRBV9 to TRBJ2-2, with 8 bases matching TRBD1. CDR3 size: 16 residues. Trimming cost V 1 base and J 5 bases; bases outside gene matches: 7. In germline, CDR1 is SGDLS, CDR2 YYNGEE. This CDR3 reads CASSVSSRGRTGELFF. CDR3 coding DNA: TGTGCCAGCAGCGTATCATCCAGGGGGCGGACCGGGGAGCTGTTTTTT. Full variable domain (missing parts from reference TRBV9 and TRBJ2-2): DSGVTQTPKHLITATGQRVTLRCSPRSGDLSVYWYQQSLDQGLQFLIQYYNGEERAKGNILERFSAQQFPDLHSELNLSSLELGDSALYFCASSVSSRGRTGELFFGEGSRLTVL.

This rearrangement joins TRBV7-2 to TRBJ1-6; 9 positions agree with TRBD1. This CDR3 contains 17 residues. Per the germline V gene, CDR1 is SGHTA and CDR2 is FQGNSA. V shed 6 bases, J shed 3 bases, and the junction held 9 bases outside the gene matches. The CDR3 DNA reads TGTGCCAGCAGGGACGTGGACAGGGGAGGCTATAATTCACCCCTCCACTTT. As protein: CASRDVDRGGYNSPLHF.

The chain links TRBV2 to TRBJ2-1; 15 bases align to TRBD2. CDR1 SNHLY and CDR2 FYNNEI come from the germline V gene. The V gene end was trimmed by 4 bases and the J gene end by 6 bases; junction bases not matched to a gene: 10. The CDR3 covers 18 residues. The CDR3 sequence: CASSGGTSGGNWANEQFF. In nucleotides, the CDR3 is TGTGCCAGCAGTGGTGGGACTAGCGGGGGGAATTGGGCCAATGAGCAGTTCTTC. The complete variable domain, with remaining parts taken from reference TRBV2 and TRBJ2-1, reads EPEVTQTPSHQVTQMGQEVILRCVPISNHLYFYWYRQILGQKVEFLVSFYNNEISEKSEIFDDQFSVERPDGSNFTLKIRSTKLEDSAMYFCASSGGTSGGNWANEQFFGPGTRLTVL.

The sample holds one count of this clone. In DNA form, the CDR3 reads TGTGCCAGCAGCTCCTCCTCAACACAGGGCCGTGAGCAGTTCTTC. Its protein product is CASSSSSTQGREQFF. The chain joins TRBV11-3 to TRBJ2-1, with a tentative D call TRBD1 (6 bases). Between the trimmed V and J ends, which lost 4 bases and 9 bases, there was a span of 19 bases. Per the germline V gene, CDR1 is SGHNT and CDR2 is YENEEA. The CDR3 runs 15 residues.

The rearrangement links TRBV25-1 to TRBJ2-1; TRBD1 matches 8 bases. The junction had 8 bases not matched to a gene; V was cut back by 7 bases and J by 6 bases. The CDR3 runs 14 residues. Germline V gene data show CDR1 as MGHDK and CDR2 as SYGVNS. CDR3 coding DNA: TGTGCCAGCAATAATCCAGGGGGCGGCAATGAGCAGTTCTTC. This encodes CASNNPGGGNEQFF.

The chain uses TRBV4-2 and TRBJ1-5, with 7 bases aligning to TRBD1. The CDR3 spans 16 residues. V lost 0 bases to trimming and J lost 4 bases; unmatched junction nucleotides: 6. Germline assignment: CDR1 LGHNA and CDR2 YNFKEQ. The CDR3 spells CASSQDRAGGNQPQHF. CDR3 DNA sequence: TGTGCCAGCAGCCAAGATCGGGCAGGGGGAAATCAGCCCCAGCATTTT.

The chain combines TRBV7-9 with TRBJ2-2; the D is unclear. Germline V gene sequence: CDR1 SEHNR, CDR2 FQNEAQ (reference sequence). CDR3 size: 13 residues. Trimming pared 6 bases from V and 5 bases from J, leaving 10 bases between. Here the CDR3 DNA reads TGTGCCAGCAGGGTATATACAACCGGGGAGCTGTTTTTT. Its translation: CASRVYTTGELFF.

The count of this clone is one. CDR3 sequence: CASSEGASGTEAFF. CDR3 sequence (DNA): TGTGCCAGCAGCGAAGGAGCTTCGGGGACTGAAGCTTTCTTT. The rearrangement uses TRBV9 and TRBJ1-1; no definite D call. The V gene's germline CDR1 is SGDLS and CDR2 YYNGEE. The CDR3 contains 14 residues. Trimming removed 3 bases from V and 5 bases from J, with 14 bases in between.

CDR3 bases: TGCGCCAGCAGCGGGGGGACAGGGCCCGGGGAGCTGTTTTTT. This codes for CASSGGTGPGELFF. The genes are TRBV5-1 and TRBJ2-2, with TRBD1 matching 9 bases. CDR3 length equals 14 residues. The germline CDR1 and CDR2 sequences are SGHRS and YFSETQ. V lost 4 bases, J lost 6 bases, and 4 bases stayed unmatched.

The chain is built from TRBV18 and TRBJ2-5; 7 bases fit TRBD1. J gave up 5 bases and V 6 bases, and 12 bases lay outside the gene matches. The CDR3 has 15 residues. Germline CDR1 KGHSH, CDR2 LQKENI. CDR3 loop: CASSRGQSAGETQYF. The CDR3 DNA reads TGTGCCAGCTCTCGGGGACAGTCAGCCGGGGAGACCCAGTACTTC. Based on the CDR3 plus reference TRBV18 and TRBJ2-5, the full variable domain is NAGVMQNPRHLVRRRGQEARLRCSPMKGHSHVYWYRQLPEEGLKFMVYLQKENIIDESGMPKERFSAEFPKEGPSILRIQQVVRGDSAAYFCASSRGQSAGETQYFGPGTRLLVL.

CDR3 bases: TGTGCCAGCAGCTTAGGACCCGACTCTAACTACGAGCAGTACTTC. This translates into CASSLGPDSNYEQYF. The chain employs TRBV11-2 and TRBJ2-7; D unclear. Trimming stripped 1 base from V and 3 bases from J, with 13 bases between. The CDR3 spans 15 residues. In germline, CDR1 is SGHAT, CDR2 FQNNGV.

This clone was seen just once. The chain joins TRBV9 to TRBJ1-6, with D tentatively TRBD1 (5 bases). V lost 3 bases, J lost 6 bases, and 13 bases lay in between. This CDR3 is built from 15 residues. Germline values: CDR1 SGDLS, CDR2 YYNGEE. The CDR3 nucleotides read TGTGCCAGCAGCGCGTTGGACATTAGTAATTCACCCCTCCACTTT. Translation: CASSALDISNSPLHF.

The V and J genes are TRBV5-1 and TRBJ1-2; 9 nucleotides agree with TRBD1. The junction had 4 bases not matched to a gene; V was cut back by 4 bases and J by 3 bases. Germline assignment: CDR1 SGHRS and CDR2 YFSETQ. This CDR3 is 14 amino acids long. The DNA for the CDR3 is TGCGCCAGCAGCCCAGGGGACAGGGACTATGGCTACACCTTC. It encodes CASSPGDRDYGYTF.

The chain has TRBV4-2 and TRBJ1-6; D gene unclear. The V gene lost 0 bases and the J gene lost 14 bases, with 11 bases spanning the gap. This CDR3 is 13 amino acids long. Germline V gene lookup returns CDR1 LGHNA and CDR2 YNFKEQ. The CDR3 region has the DNA TGTGCCAGCAGCCAAGAGGAGATATTAGCCCTCCACTTT. Translation gives CASSQEEILALHF.

This clone has a single count. J is TRBJ1-4 and V is TRBV9, with 10 bases matching TRBD1. V lost 2 bases to trimming and J lost 6 bases; unmatched junction nucleotides: 4. Germline CDR1 and CDR2: SGDLS and YYNGEE. The CDR3 is 15 residues long. The CDR3 region has the DNA TGTGCCAGCAGCGTGACAGGGGGCGCGGATGAAAAACTGTTTTTT. It specifies CASSVTGGADEKLFF.

This chain uses TRBV6-6 with TRBJ1-2; D possibly corresponds to TRBD1 (6 bases). The germline V gene encodes CDR1 MNHNY and CDR2 SVGAGI (reference sequence). The CDR3 runs to 14 residues. The V end lost 7 bases, the J end lost 8 bases, and 20 bases lay between the germline ends. The CDR3 region has the DNA TGTGCCAGCATACGGGGCAATAAGGGGGACGGCTACACCTTC. Amino acid sequence: CASIRGNKGDGYTF.

The V and J genes are TRBV6-1 and TRBJ1-6; no clear D gene. Germline V CDR1 and CDR2: MNHNS, SASEGT. The CDR3 contains 14 residues. With 3 bases removed from V and 2 bases from J, the gap between germline ends came to 5 bases. This CDR3 reads CASSDGPYNSPLHF. Written as DNA, the CDR3 is TGTGCCAGCAGTGACGGTCCCTATAATTCACCCCTCCACTTT.

This rearrangement joins TRBV28 to TRBJ2-7; the match to TRBD1 covers 7 bases. Germline V lookup: CDR1 MDHEN, CDR2 SYDVKM. The ends lost 6 bases at V and 1 base at J; junction bases unmatched: 9. This CDR3 is built from 15 residues. DNA of the CDR3: TGTGCCAGCAGCACCCGACAGGGACCATCCTACGAGCAGTACTTC. Protein product: CASSTRQGPSYEQYF.